A selection of T cell receptor beta chains follows, all from one sample in a study of cytomegalovirus exposure and HLA in healthy donors. Assay used: immunoSEQ multiplex PCR; TCRdb lists only in-frame clones, some missing. The sample shows 90,000 to 140,000 clones, 86% of them seen only once. The sequenced material came from PBMCs. The receptors originated from a young woman in good health and CMV-seropositive. Both conserved end residues are part of each CDR3. The D gene is left open where the match is weak. For some rows the clone size is stated as once, few or many, or as a class when expanded; others skip it.

>TRBD1|NA|TRBJ2-3|TRBV5-1
CASSLGQGGRWDTQYF
TGCGCCAGCAGCTTAGGACAGGGCGGCCGATGGGATACGCAGTATTTT
>NA|NA|TRBJ1-1|TRBV11-1
CASSTRGGTEAFF
TGTGCCAGCAGCACACGGGGGGGCACTGAAGCTTTCTTT
>NA|few|TRBJ1-1|TRBV6-8
CASSYQSPGTEAFF
TGTGCCAGCAGTTACCAGTCTCCGGGCACTGAAGCTTTCTTT
>NA|NA|TRBJ1-2|TRBV4-2
CASSQDVSPTNYGYTF
TGTGCCAGCAGCCAAGATGTCAGTCCCACTAACTATGGCTACACCTTC
>NA|NA|TRBJ1-1|TRBV7-3
CASSPRKNTEAFF
TGTGCCAGCAGTCCCAGGAAGAACACTGAAGCTTTCTTT
>NA|NA|TRBJ1-1|TRBV11-2
CASSLVGGNTEAFF
TGTGCCAGCAGCTTAGTTGGCGGAAACACTGAAGCTTTCTTT
>NA|NA|TRBJ2-1|TRBV4-1
CASSQKRGLASSYNEQFF
TGCGCCAGCAGCCAAAAGAGGGGACTTGCGAGCTCCTACAATGAGCAGTTCTTC
>NA|NA|TRBJ1-2|TRBV11-3
CASGNLEDYGYTF
TGTGCCAGCGGAAACCTAGAAGACTATGGCTACACCTTC
>NA|NA|TRBJ1-2|TRBV2
CASIKPGDLLYGYTF
TGTGCCAGCATTAAACCAGGGGACCTTTTATATGGCTACACCTTC
>TRBD2|once|TRBJ2-3|TRBV11-3
CASSLDTAGGGDTQYF
TGTGCCAGCAGCTTAGATACAGCGGGAGGGGGAGATACGCAGTATTTT
>NA|few|TRBJ2-7|TRBV2
CASRGAELYEQYF
TGTGCCAGCAGGGGGGCAGAGCTATACGAGCAGTACTTC
>TRBD1|NA|TRBJ2-3|TRBV7-7
CASSSTGGLDTQYF
TGTGCCAGCAGCTCGACAGGGGGCCTGGATACGCAGTATTTT
>NA|NA|TRBJ1-2|TRBV21-1
CASLNYGYTF
TGTGCCAGCCTAAACTATGGCTACACCTTC
>TRBD1|NA|TRBJ2-5|TRBV7-9
CASSPRQGPLQETQYF
TGTGCCAGCAGCCCCCGACAGGGCCCCCTCCAAGAGACCCAGTACTTC
>TRBD2|NA|TRBJ2-1|TRBV29-1
CSVSSSGRAGVYNEQFF
TGCAGCGTTTCTTCCAGCGGGAGGGCCGGAGTCTACAATGAGCAGTTCTTC
>NA|NA|TRBJ2-2|TRBV5-1
CASTVSGELFF
TGCGCCAGCACCGTTTCCGGGGAGCTGTTTTTT
>NA|once|TRBJ1-1|TRBV11-2
CASSGQLNTEAFF
TGTGCCAGCAGCGGACAGCTGAACACTGAAGCTTTCTTT
>NA|NA|TRBJ1-4|TRBV4-1
CASSRGVGQLNEKLFF
TGCGCCAGCAGCCGTGGAGTCGGACAGCTTAATGAAAAACTGTTTTTT
>TRBD1|NA|TRBJ2-7|TRBV29-1
CSVEDRTGGSYEQYF
TGCAGCGTTGAAGATAGGACAGGGGGCAGCTACGAGCAGTACTTC
>NA|NA|TRBJ2-7|TRBV10-2
CASSESGSQGNEQYF
TGCGCCAGCAGTGAGTCGGGATCCCAGGGTAACGAGCAGTACTTC
>TRBD2|NA|TRBJ2-4|TRBV30
CAWTGGIIQYF
TGTGCCTGGACGGGGGGGATCATTCAGTACTTC
>NA|NA|TRBJ2-1|TRBV19
CASSIPGGYNEQFF
TGTGCCAGTAGTATACCAGGGGGGTACAATGAGCAGTTCTTC
>NA|NA|TRBJ1-5|TRBV6-1
CASSSSGRDQPQHF
TGTGCCAGCAGTAGTTCAGGGAGGGATCAGCCCCAGCATTTT
>TRBD2|NA|TRBJ2-3|TRBV19
CASSISPSGTTQYF
TGTGCCAGTAGTATTTCCCCTAGCGGGACTACGCAGTATTTT
>TRBD1|NA|TRBJ1-2|TRBV28
CASSFGQGPNYGYTF
TGTGCCAGCAGTTTCGGACAGGGGCCAAACTATGGCTACACCTTC
>NA|NA|TRBJ2-5|TRBV19
CASRVGETQYF
TGTGCCTCCAGGGTTGGTGAGACCCAGTACTTC
>TRBD1|NA|TRBJ1-2|TRBV2
CASSAGAAGGSGYTF
TGTGCCAGCAGTGCGGGGGCGGCAGGGGGCAGTGGCTACACCTTC
>NA|NA|TRBJ2-1|TRBV28
CATGWEFEQFF
TGTGCCACGGGGTGGGAGTTTGAGCAGTTCTTC
>NA|NA|TRBJ1-4|TRBV2
CASSPDIANEKLFF
TGTGCCAGCAGCCCGGACATTGCTAATGAAAAACTGTTTTTT
>NA|NA|TRBJ1-4|TRBV30
CAWSGQPGEKLFF
TGTGCCTGGAGTGGGCAGCCGGGTGAAAAACTGTTTTTT
>NA|NA|TRBJ1-5|TRBV7-6
CASSRLQGPQHF
TGTGCCAGCAGCCGGTTACAGGGGCCCCAGCATTTT
>NA|NA|TRBJ1-1|TRBV5-4
CASSPWRGADGTEAFF
TGTGCCAGCAGCCCCTGGCGGGGGGCGGACGGCACTGAAGCTTTCTTT
>TRBD1|few|TRBJ1-5|TRBV10-2
CASSEFGQGTGNQPQHF
TGCGCCAGCAGTGAGTTCGGACAGGGTACGGGCAATCAGCCCCAGCATTTT
>TRBD1|NA|TRBJ2-2|TRBV7-8
CASRPDRVNTGELFF
TGTGCCAGCAGGCCGGACAGGGTTAACACCGGGGAGCTGTTTTTT
>NA|NA|TRBJ2-1|TRBV27
CASSLIPSSEQFF
TGTGCCAGCAGTTTAATTCCATCGAGTGAGCAGTTCTTC
>NA|NA|TRBJ1-1|TRBV2
CASSEVKGVGTEAFF
TGTGCCAGCAGTGAAGTAAAGGGGGTAGGGACTGAAGCTTTCTTT
>NA|NA|TRBJ2-2|TRBV5-1
CASSLWQGNTGELFF
TGCGCCAGCAGCTTGTGGCAGGGAAACACCGGGGAGCTGTTTTTT
>NA|NA|TRBJ2-7|TRBV10-3
CAISEGLATTYEQYF
TGTGCCATCAGTGAGGGTCTAGCTACCACCTACGAGCAGTACTTC
>TRBD2|NA|TRBJ2-7|TRBV5-1
CASSLFPGLAGVSTWEQYF
TGCGCCAGCAGCCTCTTCCCGGGACTAGCGGGGGTCAGTACCTGGGAGCAGTACTTC
>NA|NA|TRBJ2-2|TRBV29-1
CSVSTGELFF
TGCAGCGTCAGCACCGGGGAGCTGTTTTTT
>NA|NA|TRBJ1-5|TRBV6-1
CASRADRYSNQPQHF
TGTGCCAGCAGAGCCGATCGATATAGCAATCAGCCCCAGCATTTT
>TRBD1|NA|TRBJ1-4|TRBV2
CAGRTGGATNEKLFF
TGTGCCGGGCGGACAGGGGGCGCAACTAATGAAAAACTGTTTTTT